This T cell receptor beta chain was obtained from a study of Tregs in tolerant kidney transplant recipients. The CDR3 is made up of 15 amino acids. Germline V gene data show CDR1 as MNHNS and CDR2 as SASEGT. Trimming removed 6 bases at V and 2 bases at J, with 13 bases between. TCRdb's copy holds only in-frame clones and misses some; the assay was immunoSEQ multiplex PCR. The sample yields roughly 120,000 clones, 92% seen once. The clonotype originates from a human donor in good health. The chain is built from TRBV6-1 and TRBJ2-2; D is unresolved. What was sequenced was CD4+ T cells from blood. The CDR3 protein is CASSENGLNTGELFF. CDR3 nucleotides: TGTGCCAGCAGCGAAAACGGGCTAAACACCGGGGAGCTGTTTTTT.